The 6 T cell receptor beta chains presented below share a single source sample, sequenced in a study of Ad26.COV2.S vaccination and SARS-CoV-2 variants. Some clones are missing from TCRdb's copy, which holds only in-frame ones; the method was immunoSEQ multiplex PCR. The sample yields hundreds of thousands of clones, roughly 90% seen once. Treatment meaning: roughly 18 received Ad26.COV2.S at low or high dose, single or two shots; about 5 received placebo; per-sample allocation not given. Specimen acquisition occurred on day 63 following the initial vaccine or placebo injection. The sequenced sample was peripheral blood, obtained in a trial of Ad26.COV2.S vaccine versus placebo. All receptors come from a person between 18 and 65 years old who received the Ad26.COV2.S COVID-19 vaccine or a placebo.

The V call is TRBV10-1, the J call TRBJ1-3; D uncertain. Trimming pared 3 bases from V and 4 bases from J, leaving 16 bases between. Looked up from germline, CDR1 is WNHNN and CDR2 is SYGVQD (reference sequence). The length of the CDR3 is 16 residues. The CDR3 loop is CASSDPTEPLGNTIYF. CDR3 DNA sequence: TGCGCCAGCAGTGACCCCACAGAGCCACTGGGAAACACCATATATTTT.

The DNA for the CDR3 is TGTGCCAGCAGCCAGAGGGGACCGAAGGGTGAAAAACTGTTTTTT. Protein product: CASSQRGPKGEKLFF. The V and J genes are TRBV3-1 (or the pseudogene TRBV3-2) and TRBJ1-4; tentative D call: TRBD1 (5 bases). V gave up 3 bases and J gave up 7 bases, with 15 bases separating them. The CDR3 is 15 residues long. CDR1 and CDR2 from the germline V gene are LGHDT and YNNKEL (reference sequence).

The chain joins TRBV7-9 to TRBJ2-1, with 9 bases that match TRBD2. V dropped 0 bases and J dropped 8; count of bases not matched to a gene: 5. This CDR3 spans 15 amino acids. The germline CDR1 and CDR2 sequences are SEHNR and FQNEAQ (reference sequence). CDR3 loop: CASSLASGRPHEQFF. CDR3 coding DNA: TGTGCCAGCAGCTTAGCCAGCGGGAGGCCTCATGAGCAGTTCTTC. The variable domain in full, completed from reference TRBV7-9 and TRBJ2-1, reads DTGVSQNPRHKITKRGQNVTFRCDPISEHNRLYWYRQTLGQGPEFLTYFQNEAQLEKSRLLSDRFSAERPKGSFSTLEIQRTEQGDSAMYLCASSLASGRPHEQFFGPGTRLTVL.

This chain links TRBV10-3 with TRBJ2-5, with D tentatively TRBD2 (5 bases). The ends were cut back, 3 bases at V and 5 bases at J, with 10 bases in the middle. Germline lookup yields CDR1 ENHRY and CDR2 SYGVKD. The CDR3 is 13 amino acids. In DNA, the CDR3 is TGTGCCATCAGTGACCAAGCGGAGGAGACCCAGTACTTC. Protein sequence: CAISDQAEETQYF.

This rearrangement joins TRBV27 to TRBJ2-3, with 7 bases matching TRBD2. Germline CDR1 MNHEY, CDR2 SMNVEV (reference sequence). The CDR3 consists of 15 residues. Trimming at V came to 5 bases and at J to 3 bases, leaving 8 bases not matched to a gene. The CDR3 spells CASSRTRVWTDTQYF. CDR3 in DNA: TGTGCCAGCAGTAGGACTAGAGTGTGGACAGATACGCAGTATTTT.

The J gene is TRBJ2-3, the V gene TRBV30, with 8 bases that match TRBD1. In germline, CDR1 is GTSNPN, CDR2 SVGIG (reference sequence). V shed 5 bases, J shed 3 bases, and the junction held 4 bases outside the gene matches. This CDR3 region has 13 residues. This CDR3 reads CAWFRQGTDTQYF. CDR3 sequence (DNA): TGTGCCTGGTTTCGACAGGGGACAGATACGCAGTATTTT.